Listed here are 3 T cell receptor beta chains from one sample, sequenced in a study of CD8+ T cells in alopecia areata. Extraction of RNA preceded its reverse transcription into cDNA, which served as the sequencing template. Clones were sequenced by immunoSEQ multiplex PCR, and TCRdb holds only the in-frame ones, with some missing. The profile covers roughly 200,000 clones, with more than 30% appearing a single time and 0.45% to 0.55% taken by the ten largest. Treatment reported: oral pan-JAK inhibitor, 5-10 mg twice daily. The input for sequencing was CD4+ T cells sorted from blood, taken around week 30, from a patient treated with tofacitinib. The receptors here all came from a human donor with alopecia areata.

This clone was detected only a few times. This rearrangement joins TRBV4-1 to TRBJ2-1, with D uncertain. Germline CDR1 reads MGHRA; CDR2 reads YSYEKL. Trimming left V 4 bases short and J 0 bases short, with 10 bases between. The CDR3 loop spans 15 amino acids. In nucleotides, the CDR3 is TGCGCCAGCAGCCCGCTCTGGAGCTCCTACAATGAGCAGTTCTTC. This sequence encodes CASSPLWSSYNEQFF.

CDR3 protein: CAWSPGLLYEQYF. CDR3 DNA: TGTGCCTGGAGCCCAGGGCTTCTTTACGAGCAGTACTTC. The chain employs TRBV30 and TRBJ2-7; possibly TRBD1 for D (5 bases). The CDR3 contains 13 residues. Deletions cut 3 bases from V and 4 bases from J, with 13 bases between. Per germline, CDR1 GTSNPN and CDR2 SVGIG (reference sequence).

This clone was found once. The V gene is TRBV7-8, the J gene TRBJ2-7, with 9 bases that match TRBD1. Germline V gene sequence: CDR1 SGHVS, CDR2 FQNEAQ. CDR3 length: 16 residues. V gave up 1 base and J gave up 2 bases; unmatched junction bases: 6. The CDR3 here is CASSLGRRQGAYEQYF. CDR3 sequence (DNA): TGTGCCAGCAGCTTAGGTAGGCGACAGGGGGCCTACGAGCAGTACTTC. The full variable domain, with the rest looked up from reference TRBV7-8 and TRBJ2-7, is GAGVSQSPRYKVAKRGQDVALRCDPISGHVSLFWYQQALGQGPEFLTYFQNEAQLDKSGLPSDRFFAERPEGSVSTLKIQRTQQEDSAVYLCASSLGRRQGAYEQYFGPGTRLTVT.